Below are 32 T cell receptor beta chains sequenced from a single sample in a study of Graves' ophthalmopathy and Graves' hyperthyroidism. RNA transcripts yielded amplified TCR beta CDR3 regions. First-round RT-PCR with HTBI primers preceded a second-round multiplex PCR. TCRdb independently ran MiXCR on the multiplex PCR reads; one entry per CDR3 protein. The repertoire includes some 410,000 distinct CDR3 sequences, 21% of them detected once, and roughly 3% sits in the top ten. Material for sequencing was peripheral blood. The origin of the receptors is a woman between 18 and 29 years old with stable Graves' hyperthyroidism.

V gene TRBV6-5 combines with J gene TRBJ2-2; 10 nucleotides line up with TRBD2. The J segment lost 0 bases and the V segment lost 2 bases, leaving 3 bases of the junction unmatched. The CDR3 consists of 17 residues. Per the germline V gene, CDR1 is MNHEY and CDR2 is SVGAGI. The CDR3, as DNA: TGTGCCAGCAGTTACGAACTAGCGGGGCCGAACACCGGGGAGCTGTTTTTT. This encodes CASSYELAGPNTGELFF.

This clonotype was seen ten or more times. V usage is TRBV28 and J usage is TRBJ2-5, with D possibly being TRBD2 (5 bases). Germline CDR1 is MDHEN and CDR2 is SYDVKM. This CDR3 is built from 13 residues. The germline V and J ends were trimmed by 2 bases and 7 bases, with 11 bases remaining between them. CDR3 in amino acids: CASSLSVRGTQYF. The CDR3 region has the DNA TGTGCCAGCAGTTTAAGTGTCCGGGGGACCCAGTACTTC.

There are a few counts of this clonotype. The chain carries TRBV24-1 and TRBJ2-5, with 7 positions matching TRBD1. J lost 5 bases, V lost 5 bases, and 4 bases had no gene match. Germline V gene sequence: CDR1 KGHDR, CDR2 SFDVKD. This CDR3 has 13 residues. CDR3 nucleotides: TGTGCCACCAGTGCCCCGGGACAGGAGACCCAGTACTTC. This gives the protein CATSAPGQETQYF.

A remark on this clonotype: The conserved phenylalanine or tryptophan normally closing the CDR3 is absent here, so this likely arose from a read error. The limits of the CDR3 on the DNA are not certain, so only TCRdb's listed CDR3 is given. This chain joins TRBV29-1 and TRBJ1-1. The CDR3 is 12 residues long, ends included. CDR1 SQVTM and CDR2 ANQGSEA come from the germline V gene. This CDR3 is CSVVDLGAEACL.

This clonotype appeared many times. The chain uses TRBV7-2 and TRBJ2-2; 8 bases are a match to TRBD2. CDR3 length equals 15 residues. Per the germline V gene, CDR1 is SGHTA and CDR2 is FQGNSA. V gave up 2 bases and J gave up 4 bases; unmatched junction bases: 3. CDR3 residues: CASSLMSGSTGELFF. The DNA of the CDR3 is TGTGCCAGCAGCTTAATGAGCGGGAGCACCGGGGAGCTGTTTTTT. Combining the CDR3 with reference TRBV7-2 and TRBJ2-2 gives the whole variable domain GAGVSQSPSNKVTEKGKDVELRCDPISGHTALYWYRQSLGQGLEFLIYFQGNSAPDKSGLPSDRFSAERTGGSVSTLTIQRTQQEDSAVYLCASSLMSGSTGELFFGEGSRLTVL.

The genes are TRBV2 and TRBJ1-6, with D perhaps TRBD1 (5 bases). Trimming took 8 bases from V and 10 from J, leaving 21 bases between them. The V gene's germline CDR1 is SNHLY and CDR2 FYNNEI. CDR3 size: 15 residues. The CDR3 DNA sequence: TGTGCCAGCCGAAACCTCGATGGGGCGCGGTCACCCCTCCACTTT. It encodes CASRNLDGARSPLHF.

This clonotype has a count of ten or more. The chain uses TRBV4-1 and TRBJ2-7, with no clear D. CDR1 and CDR2 (germline): MGHRA, YSYEKL. CDR3 length: 15 residues. V was pared by 1 base and J by 0 bases, with 10 bases between. CDR3 sequence reads: CASSQVGRYSYEQYF. CDR3 in DNA: TGCGCCAGCAGCCAAGTTGGCAGATACTCCTACGAGCAGTACTTC.

The V call is TRBV7-2, the J call TRBJ2-5; 8 bases align to TRBD2. CDR3 length equals 15 residues. J was trimmed by 3 bases and V by 1 base; bases with no gene match: 4. Germline CDR1 reads SGHTA; CDR2 reads FQGNSA. This CDR3 is CASSLEVSGEETQYF. The CDR3 bases are TGTGCCAGCAGCTTAGAGGTTAGCGGGGAAGAGACCCAGTACTTC.

This clonotype was recorded many times. This chain joins TRBV25-1 and TRBJ2-5, with 7 bases identical to TRBD1. This CDR3 has 14 residues. J gave up 1 base and V 6 bases, and 5 bases lay outside the gene matches. Germline V gene lookup returns CDR1 MGHDK and CDR2 SYGVNS. The CDR3 loop reads CASSRDSSQETQYF. In DNA form, the CDR3 reads TGTGCCAGCAGCCGGGACAGCTCCCAAGAGACCCAGTACTTC.

In this sample, this clonotype turned up many times. The J gene is TRBJ2-7, the V gene TRBV7-9; D might be TRBD1 (5 bases). V lost 5 bases, J lost 2 bases, and 13 bases lay in between. Germline loops: CDR1 SEHNR, CDR2 FQNEAQ (reference sequence). This CDR3 has 14 amino acids. CDR3 in amino acids: CASSTSDRTYEQYF. In DNA form, the CDR3 reads TGTGCCAGCAGCACTTCTGACAGAACCTACGAGCAGTACTTC.

This clonotype was counted ten times or more. The chain carries TRBV25-1 and TRBJ2-6, with D possibly TRBD1 on 6 matching bases. The germline gives CDR1 MGHDK, CDR2 SYGVNS. This CDR3 spans 17 amino acids. Trimming shortened V by 6 bases and J by 2 bases, and 17 bases separated the two germline ends. The CDR3 coding sequence is TGTGCCAGCAGGGGAACCTTTCGGACAGCTGGGGCCAACGTCCTGACTTTC. It specifies CASRGTFRTAGANVLTF.

This clonotype appeared a single time. V and J are TRBV25-1 and TRBJ2-7; 9 bases are a match to TRBD1. The CDR3 covers 16 residues. J gave up 0 bases and V 7 bases, and 10 bases lay outside the gene matches. Germline-derived CDR1 and CDR2 are MGHDK and SYGVNS. The CDR3 sequence is CASMGQGNFSSYEQYF. DNA for the CDR3: TGTGCCAGCATGGGACAGGGAAACTTTAGCTCCTACGAGCAGTACTTC.

This clonotype was recorded at least ten times. The chain joins TRBV5-1 to TRBJ2-1; 7 bases map to TRBD1. From germline, CDR1 is SGHRS and CDR2 YFSETQ. The junction had 8 bases not matched to a gene; V was cut back by 4 bases and J by 7 bases. The CDR3 runs 14 residues. The CDR3 coding sequence is TGCGCCAGCAGCCGGTACCTACAGGGGAATGAGCAGTTCTTC. As protein: CASSRYLQGNEQFF.

The chain recombines TRBV12-3 or TRBV12-4 with TRBJ2-7, with D maybe TRBD1 (7 bases). The V end was cut by 3 bases, the J end by 4 bases, with 13 bases between. The CDR3 contains 14 residues. In nucleotides, the CDR3 is TGTGCCAGCAGTTTCAGGGGGGAAAATTACGAGCAGTACTTC. It yields the protein CASSFRGENYEQYF.

This clonotype has just a few counts. The chain employs TRBV6-5 and TRBJ1-2, with D hard to call. The CDR3 is 13 residues long. V was pared by 0 bases and J by 4 bases, with 6 bases between. The V gene's germline CDR1 is MNHEY and CDR2 SVGAGI. CDR3 protein: CASSYSKFYGYTF. The CDR3 region has the DNA TGTGCCAGCAGTTACTCAAAGTTCTATGGCTACACCTTC.

This clonotype was observed at least ten times. The chain employs TRBV7-3 and TRBJ2-2, with 12 nucleotides matching TRBD2. The CDR3 totals 15 residues. After removal of 5 bases from V and 8 bases from J, the junction contained 6 bases not matched to a gene. Germline CDR1 is SGHTA and CDR2 is FQGTGA. The CDR3 region has the DNA TGTGCCAGCAGCCAGACTAGCGGGAGAGGAGGGGAGCTGTTTTTT. Its translation: CASSQTSGRGGELFF. The variable domain in full, with the rest retrieved from reference TRBV7-3 and TRBJ2-2, is GAGVSQTPSNKVTEKGKYVELRCDPISGHTALYWYRQSLGQGPEFLIYFQGTGAADDSGLPNDRFFAVRPEGSVSTLKIQRTERGDSAVYLCASSQTSGRGGELFFGEGSRLTVL.

This clonotype was counted many times. The chain has TRBV6-5 and TRBJ1-1; no reliable D call. V gave up 6 bases and J gave up 7 bases, with 15 bases separating them. The CDR3 totals 13 residues. Germline V gene lookup returns CDR1 MNHEY and CDR2 SVGAGI. The CDR3 sequence is CASRWYPGSEAFF. CDR3 DNA: TGTGCCAGCAGATGGTACCCCGGCAGTGAAGCTTTCTTT.

The V gene is TRBV30, the J gene TRBJ1-5; D might be TRBD1 (5 bases). The CDR3 loop spans 15 amino acids. The V end lost 0 bases, the J end lost 5 bases, and 14 bases lay between the germline ends. The V gene's germline CDR1 is GTSNPN and CDR2 SVGIG (reference sequence). The DNA of the CDR3 is TGTGCCTGGAGTGTACTTGGACATGGGCATCAGCCCCAGCATTTT. It yields the protein CAWSVLGHGHQPQHF.

The J gene is TRBJ1-1, the V gene TRBV12-3 or TRBV12-4, with unresolved D. CDR3 length: 13 amino acids. V was pared by 7 bases and J by 0 bases, with 9 bases between. The CDR3 region has the DNA TGTGCCAGCATGGATACTATGAACACTGAAGCTTTCTTT. Translated: CASMDTMNTEAFF.

This clonotype was found many times. The rearrangement joins TRBV6-5 to TRBJ1-1, with 7 nucleotides matching TRBD1. The V and J ends lost 6 bases and 5 bases, in that order; junction bases with no gene match: 6. The CDR3 loop spans 13 amino acids. Germline V gene sequence: CDR1 MNHEY, CDR2 SVGAGI. This CDR3 is CASRLDRVTEAFF. The CDR3 DNA is TGTGCCAGCAGGCTAGACAGGGTTACTGAAGCTTTCTTT.

This sequence joins TRBV11-2 and TRBJ2-7; D not resolved. The CDR3 is made up of 14 amino acids. The V gene lost 1 base and the J gene lost 7 bases, with 14 bases spanning the gap. Germline V gene data show CDR1 as SGHAT and CDR2 as FQNNGV. The CDR3 sequence: CASSLGKGLREQYF. DNA for the CDR3: TGTGCCAGCAGCTTAGGAAAGGGTCTACGGGAGCAGTACTTC.

This clonotype was picked up a small number of times. The chain is built from TRBV14 and TRBJ1-5; no clear D gene. V lost 1 base and J lost 6, with 7 bases in between. Germline CDR1 and CDR2: SGHDN and FVKESK. The CDR3 has 13 residues. The CDR3 is CASSQGSAQPQHF. The CDR3 coding sequence is TGTGCCAGCAGCCAAGGATCAGCTCAGCCCCAGCATTTT.

On this clonotype itself: Germline is not matched at one junction end, which may reflect a read error. This chain joins TRBV7-8 and TRBJ2-2; 10 bases fit TRBD2. The CDR3 consists of 17 residues. CDR1 and CDR2 from the germline V gene are SGHVS and FQNEAQ. The CDR3, as DNA: TGTGCCAGCAGCTTACGGACTAGCGGCTATTACACCGGGGAGCTGTTGTTT. It translates to CASSLRTSGYYTGELLF.

This clonotype was seen repeatedly, ten times or more. This chain links TRBV15 with TRBJ2-5; either TRBD1 or TRBD2 may fit D (6 bases each). In germline, CDR1 is LNHNV, CDR2 YYDKDF (reference sequence). V lost 2 bases, J lost 5 bases, and 15 bases lay in between. The CDR3 extends over 15 amino acids. The CDR3 nucleotides are TGTGCCACCAGCAGACAAAGTGGAGGGGGGGAGACCCAGTACTTC. It yields the protein CATSRQSGGGETQYF.

This clonotype was counted ten times or more. The J gene is TRBJ1-2, the V gene TRBV9, with a possible D match to TRBD1 (6 bases). Deletions cut 3 bases from V and 2 bases from J, with 17 bases between. The germline CDR1 and CDR2 sequences are SGDLS and YYNGEE. The CDR3 extends over 16 amino acids. CDR3 bases: TGTGCCAGCAGCGAAAGGACAGACAGAACGAACTATGGCTACACCTTC. Its protein is CASSERTDRTNYGYTF.

The chain has TRBV7-9 and TRBJ1-1; TRBD1 might be the D (6 bases). CDR1 and CDR2 (germline): SEHNR, FQNEAQ (reference sequence). The V end lost 6 bases, the J end lost 6 bases, and 20 bases lay between the germline ends. The CDR3 has 15 amino acids. CDR3 sequence (DNA): TGTGCCAGCAGGCACGTTCAGGGGACACGCGCTGAAGCTTTCTTT. Protein sequence: CASRHVQGTRAEAFF.

With respect to this clonotype: This may stem from a read error, because a much larger clone lies one nucleotide away. The CDR3 end shows no conserved phenylalanine or tryptophan, and so a read error is likely. The V call is TRBV24-1, the J call TRBJ1-2, with a weak D call TRBD1 (6 bases). Trimming removed 3 bases at V and 8 bases at J, with 9 bases between. CDR3 size: 12 residues. Per germline, CDR1 KGHDR and CDR2 SFDVKD. The CDR3 DNA sequence: TGTGCCACCAGTGATACAGGGAGAGGCTACACCTTA. Translated: CATSDTGRGYTL.

This clonotype was seen a handful of times. This chain connects TRBV30 to TRBJ2-7; D ambiguous. Trimming took 0 bases from V and 6 from J, leaving 12 bases between them. Germline lookup yields CDR1 GTSNPN and CDR2 SVGIG (reference sequence). CDR3 length equals 13 residues. The CDR3 region is CAWSVAFGFEQYF. DNA of the CDR3: TGTGCCTGGAGTGTAGCTTTCGGGTTCGAGCAGTACTTC.

This clonotype showed up many times. The CDR3 region has the DNA TGCAGTGCTAGGGCGGGGATCCATAATTCACCCCTCCACTTT. Its translation: CSARAGIHNSPLHF. This chain connects TRBV20-1 to TRBJ1-6; D remains ambiguous. V was trimmed by 3 bases and J by 5 bases, leaving 11 bases between them. The CDR3 is made up of 14 amino acids. Germline V gives CDR1 DFQATT, CDR2 SNEGSKA (reference sequence).

The J gene is TRBJ1-2, the V gene TRBV19, with 9 bases identical to TRBD1. Per germline, CDR1 LNHDA and CDR2 SQIVND (reference sequence). This CDR3 has 13 residues. V was pared by 10 bases and J by 7 bases, with 10 bases of the junction left unmatched. The CDR3 is CATTPGTGFGYTF. CDR3 coding DNA: TGTGCCACCACTCCCGGGACAGGGTTTGGCTACACCTTC.

V usage is TRBV6-5 and J usage is TRBJ1-3; 7 bases fit TRBD1. Trimming at V came to 3 bases and at J to 4 bases, leaving 6 bases not matched to a gene. This CDR3 region has 15 residues. Germline assignment: CDR1 MNHEY and CDR2 SVGAGI. The CDR3 loop is CASSYIEGAGNTIYF. Here the CDR3 DNA reads TGTGCCAGCAGTTATATCGAGGGGGCGGGAAACACCATATATTTT.

This clonotype was observed many times. The V gene is TRBV19, the J gene TRBJ1-5; 7 bases are shared with TRBD1. The germline gives CDR1 LNHDA, CDR2 SQIVND (reference sequence). There are 13 residues in the CDR3. Trimming cost V 5 bases and J 7 bases; bases outside gene matches: 5. In DNA form, the CDR3 reads TGTGCCAGTAGTCAACAGGGGACGCAGCCCCAGCATTTT. Encoded protein: CASSQQGTQPQHF.